The T cell receptor (beta chain) described here comes from a study of regulatory T cells in long-lasting Graves disease. This CDR3 region has 13 residues. Germline lookup yields CDR1 SGHVS and CDR2 FNYEAQ. The V segment lost 8 bases and the J segment 7 bases; nucleotides outside the gene matches: 11. For this clonotype: The antigen remains undetermined.

Time point noted: newly diagnosed GD, antithyroid drugs for less than 3 months. Making the TCR library involved RNA that had been extracted from PBMCs. Assembly of TCR beta libraries relied on iRepertoire HTBI primers together with Arm-PCR of CDR3 regions. TCRdb used MiXCR to reprocess the multiplex PCR reads, holding one entry per CDR3 protein. The sample carries hundreds of thousands of distinct CDR3 sequences, roughly 16% recorded once. General study points: Persistent Graves' patients showed a TCR diversity that was lower than that of newly diagnosed ones. Accuracy may have suffered from the small sample size.

The data were also submitted as part of a second study, on T cells in Graves' hyperthyroidism and ophthalmopathy. From that second work: The HTBI primer set served for first-round RT-PCR of the TCR CDR3. In simple terms, a model built on 13 V-J features told ophthalmopathy apart from stable hyperthyroidism.

The sample here was peripheral blood mononuclear cells (PBMCs), taken at new diagnosis, from a patient treated with antithyroid drugs. This sequence was found in a man between 18 and 35 years old with Graves disease. The rearrangement links TRBV7-6 to TRBJ2-7; 7 bases are a match to TRBD1. Written as DNA, the CDR3 is TGTGCCAGCGGGCGACAGGGTCTAGGTGAGCAGTACTTC. The encoded protein is CASGRQGLGEQYF.